This T cell receptor beta chain derives from a study of CD8 T cells in Susac syndrome. The CDR3 has 11 residues. Germline assignment: CDR1 SQVTM and CDR2 ANQGSEA. The V and J ends lost 6 bases and 3 bases respectively, with 9 bases between them. The sequenced target, TCR beta, came from blood CD8+ and CD4+ T cells. Negative isolation yielded CD4+ and CD8+ T cells, and FACS enriched TEMRA cells. RNA in amounts of about 0.45 to 1 ug was reverse transcribed with random hexamers. Across 54 Vbeta and 13 Jbeta, immunoSEQ multiplex PCR amplified TCR beta CDR3. TCRdb used MiXCR to reprocess the immunoSEQ multiplex PCR reads, holding one entry per CDR3 protein. Of approximately 80,000 distinct CDR3 sequences detected, 91% appear once; the ten largest clones hold less than 0.6%.

The sequenced material came from CD8+ T cells from PBMCs. This clonotype was obtained from a human donor with multiple sclerosis. The chain is built from TRBV29-1 and TRBJ2-7; D is undetermined. Here the CDR3 DNA reads TGCAGCGTAGTCGGCGACTACGAGCAGTACTTC. Translating gives CSVVGDYEQYF.